This TCR beta chain emerged from a study of T cells in Graves' hyperthyroidism and ophthalmopathy. Study-level findings and limits: Researchers found most expanded thyroid clonotypes above 0.001 in blood as well. Ophthalmopathy was separated from stable hyperthyroidism by a 13 V-J model.

This clonotype was picked up many times. No antigen is known for it. Amplification yielded TCR beta CDR3 regions, with RNA transcripts as the source. The study used the HTBI primer set for a first-round RT-PCR of the TCR CDR3. TCRdb reprocessed the multiplex PCR reads via MiXCR and lists one record per CDR3 protein. The sample yields hundreds of thousands of distinct CDR3 sequences, roughly 21% seen once. The sequenced material came from blood. The sequence came from a man between 35 and 55 years old with Graves' ophthalmopathy.

The CDR3: CASSQQGANEQFF. CDR3 nucleotide sequence: TGTGCCAGCTCGCAACAGGGGGCCAATGAGCAGTTCTTC. This chain joins TRBV18 and TRBJ2-1, with 9 bases lining up with TRBD1. The CDR3 has 13 residues. Per germline, CDR1 KGHSH and CDR2 LQKENI. V shed 6 bases, J shed 6 bases, and the junction held 3 bases outside the gene matches.